What follows are 18 T cell receptor beta chains derived from one specimen sequenced in a study of blood T cell repertoires in COVID-19. TCRdb keeps only in-frame clones here, not all; method: immunoSEQ multiplex PCR. The sample lists around 50,000 clones; about four fifths were seen once. Specimen: peripheral blood. These receptors all come from a woman of 80 years or more with acute or convalescent COVID-19.

This clone was seen only a few times. The chain is built from TRBV28 and TRBJ1-2; 7 bases line up with TRBD1. Per germline, CDR1 MDHEN and CDR2 SYDVKM. Trimming cost V 4 bases and J 3 bases; bases outside gene matches: 2. The CDR3 is 13 residues long. CDR3 amino acids: CASSSTGYYGYTF. The DNA for the CDR3 is TGTGCCAGCAGTTCGACAGGGTACTATGGCTACACCTTC.

The rearrangement links TRBV2 to TRBJ1-2, with a possible D match to TRBD1 (5 bases). V was clipped by 3 bases and J by 6 bases, with 14 bases between them. The CDR3 spans 14 residues. Germline V CDR1 and CDR2: SNHLY, FYNNEI. As DNA, the CDR3 is TGTGCCAGCAGTGACCGACAGCCTTTGGATGGCTACACCTTC. Translating it yields CASSDRQPLDGYTF.

V gene TRBV5-1 combines with J gene TRBJ2-3; 14 positions agree with TRBD2. V dropped 0 bases and J dropped 3; count of bases not matched to a gene: 9. The CDR3 sequence is 19 residues long. Germline lookup yields CDR1 SGHRS and CDR2 YFSETQ. In nucleotides, the CDR3 is TGCGCCAGCAGCTTGGCCTCCGGGACTAGCGGGGGAACAACAGATACGCAGTATTTT. This gives the protein CASSLASGTSGGTTDTQYF.

This clone has a single count. The chain couples TRBV27 to TRBJ2-5, with 9 nucleotides matching TRBD2. V trimming: 2 bases; J trimming: 3 bases; junction bases outside the gene matches: 1. CDR3 size: 14 residues. From germline, CDR1 is MNHEY and CDR2 SMNVEV (reference sequence). CDR3 residues: CASSLRLAEETQYF. In DNA form, the CDR3 reads TGTGCCAGCAGTTTACGACTAGCGGAAGAGACCCAGTACTTC.

The chain carries TRBV3-1 (or the pseudogene TRBV3-2) and TRBJ2-5; possibly TRBD1 for D (5 bases). V was trimmed by 0 bases and J by 6 bases, leaving 11 bases between them. The CDR3 length is 14 residues. The germline V gene has CDR1 LGHDT and CDR2 YNNKEL (reference sequence). In DNA, the CDR3 is TGTGCCAGCAGCCAAGAGGTCAGGGTCCAGACCCAGTACTTC. This codes for CASSQEVRVQTQYF.

The table lists this clone with a few counts. This rearrangement joins TRBV2 to TRBJ2-5, with 11 bases aligning to TRBD2. The CDR3 is 15 amino acids. The trim removed 4 bases at V and 5 bases at J, leaving 6 bases unmatched. From germline, CDR1 is SNHLY and CDR2 FYNNEI. CDR3 sequence: CASSGSGRAGETQYF. CDR3 DNA: TGTGCCAGCAGTGGTAGCGGGAGGGCCGGGGAGACCCAGTACTTC. The whole variable domain, filled in from reference TRBV2 and TRBJ2-5, reads EPEVTQTPSHQVTQMGQEVILRCVPISNHLYFYWYRQILGQKVEFLVSFYNNEISEKSEIFDDQFSVERPDGSNFTLKIRSTKLEDSAMYFCASSGSGRAGETQYFGPGTRLLVL.

This clone was recorded a few times. The J gene is TRBJ2-7, the V gene TRBV15; weak D call: TRBD1 (6 bases). Germline V gene lookup returns CDR1 LNHNV and CDR2 YYDKDF (reference sequence). Trimming took 0 bases from V and 4 from J, leaving 16 bases between them. The CDR3 length is 16 residues. The CDR3 nucleotides are TGTGCCACCAGCAGAGATCCCAGGGGAAAGGGGTACGAGCAGTACTTC. Protein product: CATSRDPRGKGYEQYF.

The CDR3 coding sequence is TGTGCCACCGCGCAGGGTCCTGGTGTGGGAGCTTTCTTT. It codes for CATAQGPGVGAFF. V gene TRBV19 combines with J gene TRBJ1-1; D may be TRBD1 (5 bases). Germline assignment: CDR1 LNHDA and CDR2 SQIVND (reference sequence). The CDR3 runs 13 residues. V was pared by 10 bases and J by 10 bases, with 22 bases between.

The chain combines TRBV5-1 with TRBJ2-2, with TRBD1 matching 9 bases. This CDR3 is 15 amino acids long. Germline V gene data show CDR1 as SGHRS and CDR2 as YFSETQ. After removal of 4 bases from V and 5 bases from J, the junction contained 6 bases not matched to a gene. CDR3 DNA: TGCGCCAGCAGCCCAGGACAGGGGCCGACCGGGGAGCTGTTTTTT. Translated, it gives CASSPGQGPTGELFF.

V and J are TRBV7-6 and TRBJ1-6; no clear D gene. This CDR3 contains 17 residues. V was shortened by 4 bases and J by 0 bases, with 13 bases between the two germline ends. CDR1 SGHVS and CDR2 FNYEAQ come from the germline V gene. As DNA, the CDR3 is TGTGCCAGCAGCTCCGGTGGCACTAGCTCCTATAATTCACCCCTCCACTTT. Translation gives CASSSGGTSSYNSPLHF.

The chain recombines TRBV6-5 with TRBJ1-6; D uncertain. The V and J ends lost 9 bases and 8 bases respectively, with 14 bases between them. Germline V gene lookup returns CDR1 MNHEY and CDR2 SVGAGI. The CDR3 is made up of 13 amino acids. The CDR3 coding sequence is TGTGCCAGTCAACTTTCGGGGTATTCACCCCTCCACTTT. Encoded protein: CASQLSGYSPLHF.

This clone has just a few counts. The rearrangement uses TRBV28 and TRBJ2-2; no clear D gene. Trimming pared 6 bases from V and 0 bases from J, leaving 5 bases between. This CDR3 spans 13 amino acids. CDR1 MDHEN and CDR2 SYDVKM come from the germline V gene. CDR3 in amino acids: CASRYTNTGELFF. The CDR3, as DNA: TGTGCCAGCAGGTACACGAACACCGGGGAGCTGTTTTTT.

This chain uses TRBV7-8 with TRBJ1-2; possibly TRBD1 for D (5 bases). Trimming left V 1 base short and J 4 bases short, with 13 bases between. The V gene's germline CDR1 is SGHVS and CDR2 FQNEAQ. The CDR3 has 15 residues. CDR3 protein: CASSLGQGGPYGYTF. The CDR3 DNA follows: TGTGCCAGCAGCTTAGGGCAGGGAGGCCCCTATGGCTACACCTTC.

The chain recombines TRBV7-9 with TRBJ2-5; D may be TRBD2 (6 bases). The CDR3 runs to 13 residues. Germline V gene lookup returns CDR1 SEHNR and CDR2 FQNEAQ (reference sequence). V gave up 3 bases and J gave up 5 bases, with 10 bases separating them. The CDR3 loop reads CASSFSGGETQYF. The CDR3 DNA reads as TGTGCCAGCAGCTTCTCAGGAGGGGAGACCCAGTACTTC.

This clone has just one count. The chain employs TRBV3-1 (or the pseudogene TRBV3-2) and TRBJ1-6, with 9 bases aligning to TRBD1. Trimming cost V 4 bases and J 8 bases; bases outside gene matches: 0. There are 13 residues in the CDR3. Germline assignment: CDR1 LGHDT and CDR2 YNNKEL (reference sequence). The CDR3 DNA reads TGTGCCAGCAGCCGGGACAGGGATTCACCCCTCCACTTT. As protein: CASSRDRDSPLHF.

This clone appeared a few times. The CDR3 DNA reads TGTGCCAGCAGCATGCCGACAGGGATTTTCTCCTACAATGAGCAGTTCTTC. Amino acid sequence: CASSMPTGIFSYNEQFF. This sequence joins TRBV13 and TRBJ2-1; 7 bases are a match to TRBD1. J lost 0 bases, V lost 5 bases, and 10 bases had no gene match. The CDR3 has 17 amino acids. Germline V gives CDR1 PRHDT, CDR2 FYEKMQ (reference sequence).

The chain has TRBV5-1 and TRBJ1-1; 9 positions match TRBD1. This CDR3 is built from 14 residues. Germline loops: CDR1 SGHRS, CDR2 YFSETQ. The V gene end was trimmed by 8 bases and the J gene end by 0 bases; junction bases not matched to a gene: 5. CDR3 sequence (DNA): TGCGCCAGTAACAGGGGGCAGGTGAACACTGAAGCTTTCTTT. Protein sequence: CASNRGQVNTEAFF. Full variable domain (outside the CDR3, taken from reference TRBV5-1 and TRBJ1-1): KAGVTQTPRYLIKTRGQQVTLSCSPISGHRSVSWYQQTPGQGLQFLFEYFSETQRNKGNFPGRFSGRQFSNSRSEMNVSTLELGDSALYLCASNRGQVNTEAFFGQGTRLTVV.

The J gene is TRBJ1-4, the V gene TRBV28; 8 bases match TRBD1. Germline CDR1 reads MDHEN; CDR2 reads SYDVKM. The V gene end was trimmed by 7 bases and the J gene end by 5 bases; junction bases not matched to a gene: 9. The CDR3 is 15 amino acids. CDR3 sequence: CASTLRTGRNEKLFF. In nucleotides, the CDR3 is TGTGCCAGCACCCTAAGGACAGGGAGAAATGAAAAACTGTTTTTT.